Presented here are 21 T cell receptor beta chains from one specimen sequenced in a study of cytomegalovirus exposure and HLA in healthy donors. Some clones are missing from TCRdb's copy, which holds only in-frame ones; the method was immunoSEQ multiplex PCR. The sample contains some 240,000 clones, around 87% of which appear only once. The sample was PBMCs. These receptors were collected from a woman in her 30s in good health and CMV-seropositive.

This chain joins TRBV11-3 and TRBJ2-3; D perhaps matches TRBD1 (5 bases). This CDR3 has 14 residues. In germline, CDR1 is SGHNT, CDR2 YENEEA. V was trimmed by 3 bases and J by 1 base, leaving 8 bases between them. The CDR3 sequence is CASSFDRGTDTQYF. Written as DNA, the CDR3 is TGTGCCAGCAGCTTTGACAGAGGCACAGATACGCAGTATTTT.

V gene TRBV6-5 combines with J gene TRBJ2-7, with a tentative D call TRBD2 (6 bases). Germline CDR1 is MNHEY and CDR2 is SVGAGI. V shed 4 bases and J shed 0 bases, with 10 bases lying between them. This CDR3 has 14 amino acids. CDR3 bases: TGTGCCAGCAGTTTCCTAGCGAGCTCCTACGAGCAGTACTTC. This codes for CASSFLASSYEQYF.

As DNA, the CDR3 is TGCGCCAGCAGCTTGGTTGCGGCGCACACTGAAGCTTTCTTT. It translates to CASSLVAAHTEAFF. The chain links TRBV5-1 to TRBJ1-1; D not resolved. Germline lookup yields CDR1 SGHRS and CDR2 YFSETQ. This CDR3 is built from 14 residues. Trimming shortened V by 0 bases and J by 3 bases, and 9 bases separated the two germline ends. The full variable domain, its missing parts supplied by reference TRBV5-1 and TRBJ1-1, is KAGVTQTPRYLIKTRGQQVTLSCSPISGHRSVSWYQQTPGQGLQFLFEYFSETQRNKGNFPGRFSGRQFSNSRSEMNVSTLELGDSALYLCASSLVAAHTEAFFGQGTRLTVV.

V is TRBV28 and J is TRBJ2-7, with D uncertain. Germline V gives CDR1 MDHEN, CDR2 SYDVKM. The V end was cut by 1 base, the J end by 0 bases, with 7 bases between. This CDR3 region has 14 residues. This chain's CDR3 is CASSLFRSSYEQYF. The CDR3 coding sequence is TGTGCCAGCAGTTTATTCCGGAGCTCCTACGAGCAGTACTTC. The full variable domain, its missing parts supplied by reference TRBV28 and TRBJ2-7, is DVKVTQSSRYLVKRTGEKVFLECVQDMDHENMFWYRQDPGLGLRLIYFSYDVKMKEKGDIPEGYSVSREKKERFSLILESASTNQTSMYLCASSLFRSSYEQYFGPGTRLTVT.

V and J are TRBV6-5 and TRBJ1-1; TRBD1 aligns across 8 bases. Trimming cost V 5 bases and J 4 bases; bases outside gene matches: 9. The CDR3 has 15 residues. Germline values: CDR1 MNHEY, CDR2 SVGAGI. In nucleotides, the CDR3 is TGTGCCAGCAGTCTAACGACAGGGGATGCCACTGAAGCTTTCTTT. Translating gives CASSLTTGDATEAFF.

The chain recombines TRBV29-1 with TRBJ2-5; 7 nucleotides line up with TRBD1. V dropped 2 bases and J dropped 4; count of bases not matched to a gene: 13. The CDR3 loop spans 16 amino acids. Per germline, CDR1 SQVTM and CDR2 ANQGSEA. The CDR3 region has the DNA TGCAGCGTTGAAACCCCGACCTTAACAGGGGTAGAGACCCAGTACTTC. Translation: CSVETPTLTGVETQYF.

The J gene is TRBJ2-7, the V gene TRBV9, with 7 bases lining up with TRBD2. Germline CDR1 SGDLS, CDR2 YYNGEE. V was pared by 0 bases and J by 0 bases, with 3 bases of the junction left unmatched. The CDR3 consists of 15 residues. For the CDR3, the DNA is TGTGCCAGCAGCGTAGGGGAGGGAAGCTCCTACGAGCAGTACTTC. Amino acids: CASSVGEGSSYEQYF.

This clone was counted a few times. The chain combines TRBV2 with TRBJ2-7, with 7 bases that match TRBD1. The CDR3 is 14 amino acids. CDR1 SNHLY and CDR2 FYNNEI come from the germline V gene. The junction had 4 bases not matched to a gene; V was cut back by 5 bases and J by 0 bases. The CDR3 sequence: CASSRQGISYEQYF. The CDR3 DNA is TGTGCCAGCAGTCGACAGGGCATCTCCTACGAGCAGTACTTC.

The chain recombines TRBV5-1 with TRBJ2-5, with 12 bases that match TRBD1. The V gene's germline CDR1 is SGHRS and CDR2 YFSETQ. The ends lost 0 bases at V and 4 bases at J; junction bases unmatched: 4. The CDR3 contains 16 residues. The CDR3 sequence is CASSLEGQGAGETQYF. For the CDR3, the DNA is TGCGCCAGCAGCTTGGAGGGACAGGGGGCCGGAGAGACCCAGTACTTC.

The V and J genes are TRBV10-3 and TRBJ2-5; 7 bases match TRBD2. Germline CDR1 reads ENHRY; CDR2 reads SYGVKD. This CDR3 has 12 amino acids. The CDR3 DNA is TGTGCGGCCTCGGGGGGCCAAGAGACCCAGTACTTC. This gives the protein CAASGGQETQYF.

The gene calls are TRBV30 and TRBJ1-1; D gene unclear. V lost 2 bases and J 9 bases, leaving 10 bases between the germline ends. CDR1 and CDR2 from the germline V gene are GTSNPN and SVGIG (reference sequence). The CDR3 has 11 residues. CDR3 in amino acids: CAWSFERKAFF. The CDR3 nucleotides are TGTGCCTGGAGTTTTGAGCGTAAAGCTTTCTTT.

The V and J genes are TRBV5-5 and TRBJ1-1; D is perhaps TRBD1 (6 bases). This CDR3 region has 12 residues. Trimming left V 4 bases short and J 8 bases short, with 12 bases between. The germline V gene encodes CDR1 SGHKS and CDR2 YYEKEE (reference sequence). CDR3 nucleotide sequence: TGTGCCAGCAGCCTCTACGACAGGGAAGCTTTCTTT. The encoded protein is CASSLYDREAFF. The variable domain in full, with the rest retrieved from reference TRBV5-5 and TRBJ1-1, is DAGVTQSPTHLIKTRGQQVTLRCSPISGHKSVSWYQQVLGQGPQFIFQYYEKEERGRGNFPDRFSARQFPNYSSELNVNALLLGDSALYLCASSLYDREAFFGQGTRLTVV.

V and J are TRBV18 and TRBJ2-7; weak D call: TRBD2 (6 bases). The CDR3 covers 15 residues. Germline values: CDR1 KGHSH, CDR2 LQKENI. Trimming took 6 bases from V and 3 from J, leaving 18 bases between them. CDR3 sequence (DNA): TGTGCCAGCTCTTCAGATGGGGGGTCTGGCTACGAGCAGTACTTC. Encoded protein: CASSSDGGSGYEQYF.

This clone was seen once. The chain is built from TRBV11-2 and TRBJ2-5; TRBD2 matches 12 bases. The CDR3 is 17 residues long. Per germline, CDR1 SGHAT and CDR2 FQNNGV. With V trimmed by 5 bases and J by 0 bases, 7 bases remained unmatched. The DNA of the CDR3 is TGTGCCAGCAGCCGATTACTAGCGGGAGGTTACCAAGAGACCCAGTACTTC. Amino acids: CASSRLLAGGYQETQYF.

This sequence joins TRBV6-5 and TRBJ1-1; possible D gene TRBD1, 5 bases. V lost 0 bases to trimming and J lost 4 bases, with 12 bases between them. The CDR3 extends over 15 amino acids. Germline CDR1 reads MNHEY; CDR2 reads SVGAGI. CDR3 in amino acids: CASSYSSGGSTEAFF. For the CDR3, the DNA is TGTGCCAGCAGTTACTCGTCCGGGGGTAGCACTGAAGCTTTCTTT.

The genes are TRBV12-5 and TRBJ2-1; 10 nucleotides line up with TRBD2. CDR1 LGHNT and CDR2 FRNRAP come from the germline V gene. The V gene end was trimmed by 6 bases and the J gene end by 4 bases; junction bases not matched to a gene: 6. CDR3 length equals 15 residues. The CDR3 reads CASGPLTSGYNEQFF. The CDR3 DNA sequence: TGTGCTAGTGGCCCCTTGACTAGCGGGTACAATGAGCAGTTCTTC.

The chain carries TRBV6-5 and TRBJ1-1; D perhaps matches TRBD1 (6 bases). In germline, CDR1 is MNHEY, CDR2 SVGAGI. The length of the CDR3 is 15 residues. V shed 5 bases and J shed 5 bases, with 18 bases lying between them. CDR3 region: CASSRPTRGGTEAFF. DNA of the CDR3: TGTGCCAGCAGTCGTCCCACCAGGGGAGGGACTGAAGCTTTCTTT.

In its sample, this clone was seen once. The chain links TRBV30 to TRBJ2-1; D possibly corresponds to TRBD2 (5 bases). In germline, CDR1 is GTSNPN, CDR2 SVGIG (reference sequence). V was cut by 3 bases and J by 5 bases, with 11 bases left in between. The CDR3 is 13 residues long. CDR3 coding DNA: TGTGCCTGGAGCCAGCGGAGAGACAATGAGCAGTTCTTC. Encoded protein: CAWSQRRDNEQFF.

This sequence joins TRBV7-2 and TRBJ1-2; 10 nucleotides agree with TRBD1. CDR1 and CDR2 from the germline V gene are SGHTA and FQGNSA. The CDR3 extends over 14 amino acids. Germline trimming cut 3 bases from V and 7 bases from J; bases unmatched to any gene: 5. The CDR3 bases are TGTGCCAGCAGCTTGAGACAGGGGGCGGGTGGCTACACCTTC. Translation gives CASSLRQGAGGYTF.

The rearrangement uses TRBV10-1 and TRBJ2-1; no firm D call. Germline V gene lookup returns CDR1 WNHNN and CDR2 SYGVQD (reference sequence). Trimming removed 2 bases from V and 7 bases from J, with 6 bases in between. This CDR3 region has 12 residues. The CDR3 nucleotides read TGCGCCAGCAGTGAGCACGGTAATGAGCAGTTCTTC. Protein sequence: CASSEHGNEQFF.

The chain has TRBV9 and TRBJ1-2, with unresolved D. Germline V lookup: CDR1 SGDLS, CDR2 YYNGEE. V was pared by 0 bases and J by 4 bases, with 4 bases between. CDR3 length: 12 amino acids. The CDR3 protein is CASSVDGYGYTF. In DNA form, the CDR3 reads TGTGCCAGCAGCGTAGACGGCTATGGCTACACCTTC.